This T cell receptor beta chain comes out of a study of breast tumors, draining lymph nodes, adjacent tissues. Findings and caveats of the study: Compared with basal-like, luminal-like tumors shared significantly more repertoire with nontumor tissue. Compared with lymph nodes, tumors were less diverse; compared with nontumor tissue, more. Findings are consistent with lymph node origin and intratumoral expansion of most tumor T cells.

The V and J ends lost 3 bases and 2 bases respectively, with 12 bases between them. The CDR3 runs 14 residues. Germline V CDR1 and CDR2: DFQATT, SNEGSKA (reference sequence). The table lists this clonotype with a count of one. What it recognizes is unknown. TCRdb re-called the multiplex PCR reads through MiXCR, storing one row per CDR3 protein. The sample includes 25,000 or so distinct CDR3 sequences, almost 70% of them seen just once. The chain couples TRBV20-1 to TRBJ2-3; tentatively, D is TRBD2 (5 bases). The receptor was isolated from a female donor with breast cancer. Some clones in this sample may be carry-over from other donors' samples. The sample comprised tumor-adjacent breast tissue. The CDR3 coding sequence is TGCAGTGCTAGGGACCTAGCATACACAGATACGCAGTATTTT. This sequence encodes CSARDLAYTDTQYF.